This T cell receptor beta chain was found in a study of human T cells and chemical hapten exposure. This clonotype was detected ten times or more. Time point indicated: patch test 2, 6 weeks after DPC sensitization. Treatment in this sample: therapeutic diphenylcyclopropenone sensitization with weekly scalp DPC. With 7 bases clipped from V and 5 bases from J, the junction kept 7 bases outside the gene matches. CDR3 size: 15 residues. CDR1 MNHEY and CDR2 SVGAGI come from the germline V gene. TCRdb ran MiXCR on the RACE reads and lists one entry per CDR3 protein. The table shows just over 350,000 distinct CDR3 sequences, with about 6% occurring only once.

The V gene is TRBV6-5, the J gene TRBJ2-2; 10 bases agree with TRBD1. The sequencing used whole blood, collected in connection with sensitization to the hapten diphenylcyclopropenone (DPC). This clonotype originated in a woman aged 18-29 years with alopecia areata. Some clones in this sample may be carry-over from other donors' samples. DNA of the CDR3: TGTGCCAGCACCCGGGGACAGGGGAGGACCGGGGAGCTGTTTTTT. As protein: CASTRGQGRTGELFF.